A selection of T cell receptor beta chains follows, all from one sample in a study of vaccination and CD4 T cells after COVID-19. For these receptors, no antigen is known. A single record per CDR3 protein comes from TCRdb applying MiXCR to the PCR reads. The sample holds about 15,000 distinct CDR3 sequences, around half seen once. The sample comprised CD4+ T cells from blood, cultured in vitro. These receptors all stem from a human donor who had recovered from COVID-19. The CDR3 runs from the conserved cysteine through the conserved F or W. A D gene is named only where the DNA matches it firmly. The listing skips clone size in some rows; elsewhere it reads once, few, many or a size class.

TRBJ2-7 | few | . | TRBV7-2 | TGTGCCAGCAGCCCGGGACAAATCTACGAGCAGTACTTC | CASSPGQIYEQYF
TRBJ1-2 | . | . | TRBV19 | TGTGCCAGCACGACCACTGTATCTAACTATGGCTACACCTTC | CASTTTVSNYGYTF
TRBJ1-6 | few | . | TRBV10-1 | TGCGCCAGCAGTGTGGGGGACGGAAATTCACCCCTCCACTTT | CASSVGDGNSPLHF
TRBJ1-1 | . | TRBD1 | TRBV15 | TGTGCCACCAGCAGAGACGTAGGACAGGGAGTCACTGAAGCTTTCTTT | CATSRDVGQGVTEAFF
TRBJ2-6 | . | TRBD1 | TRBV12-3/TRBV12-4 | TGTGCCAGCAGCCCCGGGACAGGGCCCGTCCTGACTTTC | CASSPGTGPVLTF
TRBJ2-5 | . | . | TRBV7-9 | TGTGCCAGCAGCTTCGCTTGGGAGACCCAGTACTTC | CASSFAWETQYF
TRBJ2-1 | . | TRBD2 | TRBV20-1 | TGCAGTGCTAGAGATAGCGGGAGTCCCTACAATGAGCAGTTCTTC | CSARDSGSPYNEQFF
TRBJ2-5 | once | . | TRBV6-1 | TGTGCCAGCGGCGAGAACAGGCAAGAGACCCAGTACTTC | CASGENRQETQYF
TRBJ1-1 | . | TRBD1 | TRBV9 | TGTGCCAGCAGCCGCCGACCGGACAGGATTAACACTGAAGCTTTCTTT | CASSRRPDRINTEAFF
TRBJ2-1 | . | . | TRBV15 | TGTGCCACCAGCAGAGATATGGGAGAATACAATGAGCAGTTCTTC | CATSRDMGEYNEQFF
TRBJ2-1 | . | . | TRBV20-1 | TGCAGTGATCAGGGTTGGGAGGACAATGAGCAGTTCTTC | CSDQGWEDNEQFF
TRBJ2-7 | . | TRBD2 | TRBV20-1 | TGCAGTGCTAGGGACTTGGTATTTAGCGGGAGTCTCAACGAGCAGTACTTC | CSARDLVFSGSLNEQYF
TRBJ1-1 | . | . | TRBV6-5 | TGTGCCAGCAGTTCCTCATTGGGGACTGAAGCTTTCTTT | CASSSSLGTEAFF
TRBJ1-1 | . | . | TRBV6-1 | TGTGCCAGCAGTGCCCAGGGGTACACTGAAGCTTTCTTT | CASSAQGYTEAFF
TRBJ2-7 | . | TRBD2 | TRBV7-2 | TGTGCCAGCAGCCTGTCGCGGGAGGACGAGCAGTACTTC | CASSLSREDEQYF
TRBJ2-5 | . | TRBD2 | TRBV6-1 | TGTGCCAGCAAGCCCCCACTAGCGGGGTTCCGGGAGACCCAGTACTTC | CASKPPLAGFRETQYF
TRBJ2-1 | few | . | TRBV20-1 | TGCAGTGCCCTTAACACGGACCTTACTAGGCAGTTCTTC | CSALNTDLTRQFF
TRBJ2-5 | . | TRBD1 | TRBV12-3/TRBV12-4 | TGTGCCAGCAGTCAGGGGGCCCAAGAGACCCAGTACTTC | CASSQGAQETQYF
TRBJ2-5 | . | TRBD1 | TRBV28 | TGTGCCAGCAGTCCCTACCGACAGGGATCGGAGACCCAGTACTTC | CASSPYRQGSETQYF
TRBJ2-3 | . | . | TRBV7-8 | TGTGCCAGCAGCTTAGGTGGGAGTGCAGATACGCAGTATTTT | CASSLGGSADTQYF